The 20 T cell receptor beta chains listed next were all sequenced from one sample in a study of cytomegalovirus exposure and HLA in healthy donors. PCR used 60 Vbeta primers and 13 Jbeta primers. Using immunoSEQ multiplex PCR, the repertoire was profiled, and TCRdb retains in-frame clones only, with some absent. The sample has about 160,000 clones; roughly 70% are singletons. What was sequenced was PBMCs. These receptors were obtained from a woman aged 25-40 years in good health and CMV-seronegative.

The chain employs TRBV29-1 and TRBJ1-1; D not resolved. V was pared by 8 bases and J by 8 bases, with 21 bases between. This CDR3 is 13 amino acids long. Per germline, CDR1 SQVTM and CDR2 ANQGSEA. This CDR3 is CSPITPNLGEAFF. The CDR3 DNA reads as TGCAGCCCGATTACTCCCAACCTAGGCGAAGCTTTCTTT. Complete variable domain (other parts from reference TRBV29-1 and TRBJ1-1): SAVISQKPSRDICQRGTSLTIQCQVDSQVTMMFWYRQQPGQSLTLIATANQGSEATYESGFVIDKFPISRPNLTFSTLTVSNMSPEDSSIYLCSPITPNLGEAFFGQGTRLTVV.

This clone appeared once. This chain links TRBV10-3 with TRBJ2-1; 12 positions match TRBD2. V was pared by 5 bases and J by 7 bases, with 6 bases of the junction left unmatched. The CDR3 is 15 amino acids. The germline V gene has CDR1 ENHRY and CDR2 SYGVKD. The CDR3 region has the DNA TGTGCCATCAGTCCACTAGCGGGGGGCCTAAATGAGCAGTTCTTC. It codes for CAISPLAGGLNEQFF.

Here the CDR3 DNA reads TGTGCCAGCAGCTTACAGGGGGCGGACTATGGCTACACCTTC. Its translation is CASSLQGADYGYTF. The V call is TRBV13, the J call TRBJ1-2, with TRBD1 identical over 8 bases. This CDR3 region has 14 residues. Germline V gene sequence: CDR1 PRHDT, CDR2 FYEKMQ (reference sequence). V lost 2 bases, J lost 3 bases, and 2 bases stayed unmatched.

This chain uses TRBV7-9 with TRBJ2-5; 10 nucleotides align to TRBD2. Germline V gene sequence: CDR1 SEHNR, CDR2 FQNEAQ (reference sequence). The CDR3 contains 14 residues. CDR3 sequence reads: CSTKELAGQETQYF. CDR3 DNA: TGTTCCACCAAGGAACTAGCGGGACAAGAGACCCAGTACTTC.

This chain links TRBV29-1 with TRBJ1-2; D remains ambiguous. The CDR3 runs 12 residues. The germline V and J ends were trimmed by 3 bases and 4 bases, with 9 bases remaining between them. Germline CDR1 reads SQVTM; CDR2 reads ANQGSEA. The CDR3 DNA reads TGCAGCGTTGATCCGGCGGCCTATGGCTACACCTTC. It translates to CSVDPAAYGYTF. The full variable domain, in which reference TRBV29-1 and TRBJ1-2 provide the parts outside the CDR3, is SAVISQKPSRDICQRGTSLTIQCQVDSQVTMMFWYRQQPGQSLTLIATANQGSEATYESGFVIDKFPISRPNLTFSTLTVSNMSPEDSSIYLCSVDPAAYGYTFGSGTRLTVV.

The CDR3 DNA sequence: TGTGCCAGCAGCCCTAGAGGGGGGTGGGGACTAGGACCTAACGAGCAGTACTTC. Amino acids: CASSPRGGWGLGPNEQYF. V gene TRBV11-2 combines with J gene TRBJ2-7, with 8 bases matching TRBD2. Unmatched junction bases numbered 20, after V lost 5 bases and J lost 5 bases. CDR3 length: 18 residues. Germline values: CDR1 SGHAT, CDR2 FQNNGV.

This sequence joins TRBV5-6 and TRBJ2-7, with TRBD2 matching over 12 bases. With V trimmed by 2 bases and J by 0 bases, 9 bases remained unmatched. The germline V gene encodes CDR1 SGHDT and CDR2 YYEEEE. The CDR3 runs to 18 residues. The CDR3 DNA reads TGTGCCAGCAGCTTAAGACTAGCGGGGGTATCGAGCTCCTACGAGCAGTACTTC. Encoded protein: CASSLRLAGVSSSYEQYF.

This clone was seen more than once but under ten times. This chain links TRBV7-9 with TRBJ2-7; D possibly corresponds to TRBD2 (6 bases). Germline CDR1 and CDR2: SEHNR and FQNEAQ (reference sequence). The CDR3 length is 15 residues. V was shortened by 3 bases and J by 8 bases, with 20 bases between the two germline ends. This CDR3 is CASSFKGVGTVKQYF. CDR3 in DNA: TGTGCCAGCAGCTTTAAAGGGGTGGGGACTGTGAAGCAGTACTTC.

This clone was picked up a small number of times. This chain joins TRBV4-1 and TRBJ1-1, with D tentatively TRBD1 (5 bases). V was cut by 1 base and J by 8 bases, with 17 bases left in between. The germline gives CDR1 MGHRA, CDR2 YSYEKL. The CDR3 spans 15 residues. In nucleotides, the CDR3 is TGCGCCAGCAGCCAAGTGGGGACTATCGCTGCAGAAGCTTTCTTT. This sequence encodes CASSQVGTIAAEAFF.

This chain uses TRBV5-6 with TRBJ2-7; 9 bases fit TRBD2. Germline V gene sequence: CDR1 SGHDT, CDR2 YYEEEE. The V gene end was trimmed by 4 bases and the J gene end by 4 bases; junction bases not matched to a gene: 9. This CDR3 has 15 amino acids. The CDR3 DNA reads as TGTGCCAGCAGCCCTACCGGGACTAGCATGTACGAGCAGTACTTC. Its protein is CASSPTGTSMYEQYF.

This clone was observed once. The genes are TRBV7-9 and TRBJ2-5, with a tentative D call TRBD2 (5 bases). The CDR3 loop spans 16 amino acids. Trimming took off 1 base at V and 4 bases at J, with 16 bases between the two ends. Germline-derived CDR1 and CDR2 are SEHNR and FQNEAQ (reference sequence). Here the CDR3 DNA reads TGTGCCAGCAGCTTAGATTGGACGACTAAGGGAGAGACCCAGTACTTC. Translation: CASSLDWTTKGETQYF. Filled out from reference TRBV7-9 and TRBJ2-5, the complete variable domain reads DTGVSQNPRHKITKRGQNVTFRCDPISEHNRLYWYRQTLGQGPEFLTYFQNEAQLEKSRLLSDRFSAERPKGSFSTLEIQRTEQGDSAMYLCASSLDWTTKGETQYFGPGTRLLVL.

This clone was observed a few times. The V gene is TRBV2, the J gene TRBJ1-2; 8 nucleotides align to TRBD1. V trimming: 5 bases; J trimming: 6 bases; junction bases outside the gene matches: 8. Germline assignment: CDR1 SNHLY and CDR2 FYNNEI. The CDR3 length is 14 residues. Here the CDR3 reads CASSQRQGRDGYTF. The CDR3 coding sequence is TGTGCCAGCAGTCAACGACAGGGGAGGGATGGCTACACCTTC.

The CDR3 DNA reads as TGTGCCAGCAGCCAAGATGCGGCGGGGGGGAGCACAGATACGCAGTATTTT. Amino acid sequence: CASSQDAAGGSTDTQYF. J is TRBJ2-3 and V is TRBV4-2; 9 bases line up with TRBD2. The V segment lost 0 bases and the J segment 0 bases; nucleotides outside the gene matches: 4. This CDR3 is built from 17 residues. Per the germline V gene, CDR1 is LGHNA and CDR2 is YNFKEQ.

The CDR3 DNA reads TGCGCCAGCAGCCAAGGGGACAGGGGGACGAACACTGAAGCTTTCTTT. It encodes CASSQGDRGTNTEAFF. J is TRBJ1-1 and V is TRBV4-3; 11 nucleotides line up with TRBD1. Germline CDR1 reads LGHNA; CDR2 reads YSLEER. Trimming removed 1 base from V and 1 base from J; junction bases left unmatched: 2. The CDR3 totals 16 residues.

The J gene is TRBJ2-3, the V gene TRBV19, with 9 bases aligning to TRBD1. CDR1 is LNHDA and CDR2 is SQIVND in the germline V gene (reference sequence). This CDR3 has 14 residues. After removal of 6 bases from V and 7 bases from J, the junction contained 8 bases not matched to a gene. The CDR3 spells CASSTDRGVNTQYF. The DNA of the CDR3 is TGTGCCAGTAGCACGGACAGGGGCGTAAATACGCAGTATTTT.

The CDR3 here is CASSQTGDSLQYF. CDR3 bases: TGTGCCAGCAGCCAAACAGGGGATTCTTTGCAGTACTTC. The chain combines TRBV14 with TRBJ2-7; 7 bases agree with TRBD1. CDR3 length: 13 residues. Germline V lookup: CDR1 SGHDN, CDR2 FVKESK. V shed 2 bases, J shed 9 bases, and the junction held 7 bases outside the gene matches.

The chain employs TRBV4-1 and TRBJ2-1; D is unclear. The CDR3 consists of 13 residues. V was clipped by 1 base and J by 7 bases, with 8 bases between them. CDR1 is MGHRA, CDR2 YSYEKL, per germline. The DNA of the CDR3 is TGCGCCAGCAGCCAAGTGGTAGCTAATGAGCAGTTCTTC. This sequence encodes CASSQVVANEQFF.

This rearrangement joins TRBV7-2 to TRBJ1-4; TRBD1 is a possible D gene (6 bases). CDR1 and CDR2 from the germline V gene are SGHTA and FQGNSA. The germline V and J ends were trimmed by 5 bases and 12 bases, with 22 bases remaining between them. The CDR3 runs 15 residues. CDR3 DNA: TGTGCCAGCAGCCCGGGTGACAGGATGACCGGGGAACTGTTTTTT. Amino acid sequence: CASSPGDRMTGELFF.

V usage is TRBV5-1 and J usage is TRBJ2-1, with TRBD2 matching 12 bases. J was trimmed by 6 bases and V by 4 bases; bases with no gene match: 11. CDR1 is SGHRS, CDR2 YFSETQ, per germline. The CDR3 covers 17 residues. The CDR3 is CASSPGGRTSGINEQFF. Written as DNA, the CDR3 is TGCGCCAGCAGCCCGGGGGGGAGGACTAGCGGGATCAATGAGCAGTTCTTC.

The V call is TRBV4-2, the J call TRBJ2-5, with TRBD1 as a possible D gene (5 bases). Trimming stripped 1 base from V and 2 bases from J, with 5 bases between. Germline assignment: CDR1 LGHNA and CDR2 YNFKEQ. The CDR3 sequence is 13 residues long. The CDR3 DNA is TGTGCCAGCAGCCAAGGACAGCAAGAGACCCAGTACTTC. Its translation: CASSQGQQETQYF.